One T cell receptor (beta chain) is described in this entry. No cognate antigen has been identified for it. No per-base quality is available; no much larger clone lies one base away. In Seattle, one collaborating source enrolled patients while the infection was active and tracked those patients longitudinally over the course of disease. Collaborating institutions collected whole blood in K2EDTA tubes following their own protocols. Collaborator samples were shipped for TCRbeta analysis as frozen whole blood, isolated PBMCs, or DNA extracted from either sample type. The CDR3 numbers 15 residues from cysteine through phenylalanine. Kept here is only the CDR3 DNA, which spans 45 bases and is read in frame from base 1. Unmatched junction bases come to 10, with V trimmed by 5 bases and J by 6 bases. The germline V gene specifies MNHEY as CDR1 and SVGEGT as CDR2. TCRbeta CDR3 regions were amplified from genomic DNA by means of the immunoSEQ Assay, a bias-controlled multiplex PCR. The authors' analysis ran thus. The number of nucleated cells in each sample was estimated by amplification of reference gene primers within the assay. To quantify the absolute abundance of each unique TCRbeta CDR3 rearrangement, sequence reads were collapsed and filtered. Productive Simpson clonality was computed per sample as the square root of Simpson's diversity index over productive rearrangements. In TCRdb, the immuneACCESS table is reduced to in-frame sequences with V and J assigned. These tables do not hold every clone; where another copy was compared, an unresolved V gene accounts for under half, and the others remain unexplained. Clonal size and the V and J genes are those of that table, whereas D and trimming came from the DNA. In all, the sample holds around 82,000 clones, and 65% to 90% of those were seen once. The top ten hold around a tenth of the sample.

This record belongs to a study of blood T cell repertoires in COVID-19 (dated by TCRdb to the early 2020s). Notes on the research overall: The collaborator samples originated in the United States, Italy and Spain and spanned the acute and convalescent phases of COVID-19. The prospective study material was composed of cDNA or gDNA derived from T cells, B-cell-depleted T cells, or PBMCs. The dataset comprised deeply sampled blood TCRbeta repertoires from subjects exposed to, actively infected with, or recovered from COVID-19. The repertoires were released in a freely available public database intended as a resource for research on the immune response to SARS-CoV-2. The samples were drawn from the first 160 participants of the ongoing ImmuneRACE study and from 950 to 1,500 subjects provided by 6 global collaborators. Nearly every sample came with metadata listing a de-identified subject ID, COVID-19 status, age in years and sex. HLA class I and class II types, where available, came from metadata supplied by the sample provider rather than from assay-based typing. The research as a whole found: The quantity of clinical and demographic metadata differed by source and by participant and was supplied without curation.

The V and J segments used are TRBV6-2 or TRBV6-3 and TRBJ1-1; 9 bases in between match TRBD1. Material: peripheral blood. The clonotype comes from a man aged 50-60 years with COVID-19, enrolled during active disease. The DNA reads TGTGCCAGCAGTGATCCGGGACAGGGTTTGCCTGAAGCTTTCTTT. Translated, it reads CASSDPGQGLPEAFF.